This T cell receptor beta chain was found in a study of cytotoxic CD8 clonotypes in ibrutinib-treated CLL. Broader study findings: Few clonotypes were public, and these shrank or held steady under treatment. Researchers report that baseline clonality outpaced age-matched healthy donors and tracked circulating CD8+ T-cell counts. Progressing patients had sampling times that differed from those of sustained-remission patients.

Assay used: immunoSEQ multiplex PCR; TCRdb lists only in-frame clones, some missing. The sample shows approximately 350,000 clones, over 60% of them seen only once. With regard to this clone: Its antigen is unknown. This CDR3 is also generated by other DNA sequences in the sample.

Per the germline V gene, CDR1 is SQVTM and CDR2 is ANQGSEA. V lost 3 bases to trimming and J lost 4 bases, with 13 bases between them. The CDR3 is 13 amino acids. This material consisted of PBMCs, taken after 36 months of ibrutinib treatment. This receptor was obtained from a human donor with chronic lymphocytic leukemia. The rearrangement uses TRBV29-1 and TRBJ2-7; D not certain. CDR3 nucleotides: TGCAGCGTTGAGCTGGCAGGCCTATACGAGCAGTACTTC. Encoded protein: CSVELAGLYEQYF.